The T cell receptor beta chain described here comes from a study of beta chain features in type 1 diabetes. On the study more broadly: Analysis included around 110,000,000 sorted cells drawn from all samples. Broader study findings: Researchers report that Type 1 diabetes patients had moderately but significantly shorter TCRB CDR3s across all four CD4+ subsets. Since sequencing was performed on cDNA, cells with high TCR expression could be over-represented. More deletions and fewer insertions at VDJ junctions were found in patients with type 1 diabetes.

Of the isolated RNA, all was reverse transcribed, and so the sequenced material was expressed TCRB transcripts. The protocol was immunoSEQ multiplex PCR, while the TCRdb copy is restricted to in-frame clones and leaves out a portion. The repertoire has more than 150,000 clones, around 9.7% of them found once; the top ten carry roughly 0.7%. Over 95% purity was reached by all sorted populations. A single count supports this clone. Its antigen is not known. The CDR3 loop spans 14 amino acids. V gave up 5 bases and J gave up 6 bases; unmatched junction bases: 6. CDR1 and CDR2 from the germline V gene are SGHRS and YFSETQ.

The clonotype was recovered from a woman under 40 with type 1 diabetes. The chain joins TRBV5-1 to TRBJ2-1, with 9 bases that match TRBD2. The specimen was central memory CD4+ T cells from blood. CDR3 loop: CASSFSGSGNEQFF. The CDR3 DNA reads TGCGCCAGCAGTTTTAGCGGGAGCGGCAATGAGCAGTTCTTC.